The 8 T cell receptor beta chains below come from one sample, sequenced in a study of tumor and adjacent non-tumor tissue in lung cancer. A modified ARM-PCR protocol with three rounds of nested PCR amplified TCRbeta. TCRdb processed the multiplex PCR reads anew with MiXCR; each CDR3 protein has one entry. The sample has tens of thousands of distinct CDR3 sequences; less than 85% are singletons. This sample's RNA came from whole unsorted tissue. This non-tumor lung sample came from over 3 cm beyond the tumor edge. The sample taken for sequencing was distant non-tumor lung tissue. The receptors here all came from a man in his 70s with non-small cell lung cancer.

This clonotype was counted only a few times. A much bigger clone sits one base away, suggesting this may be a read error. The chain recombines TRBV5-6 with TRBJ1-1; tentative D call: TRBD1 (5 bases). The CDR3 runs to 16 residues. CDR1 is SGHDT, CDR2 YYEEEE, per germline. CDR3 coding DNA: TGTGCCAGCAGCTTGGGATTCAGGGAGTCGAACACTAAAGCTTTCTTT. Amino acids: CASSLGFRESNTKAFF.

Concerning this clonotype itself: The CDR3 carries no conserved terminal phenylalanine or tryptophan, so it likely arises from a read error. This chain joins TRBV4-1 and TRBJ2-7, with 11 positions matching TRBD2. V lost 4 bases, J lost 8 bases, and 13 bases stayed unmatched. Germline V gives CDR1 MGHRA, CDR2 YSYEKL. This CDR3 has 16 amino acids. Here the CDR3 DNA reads TGCGCCAGCAGCCGGTCACTAGCGGGAGAGGGGGACCAGCAGTACATC. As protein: CASSRSLAGEGDQQYI.

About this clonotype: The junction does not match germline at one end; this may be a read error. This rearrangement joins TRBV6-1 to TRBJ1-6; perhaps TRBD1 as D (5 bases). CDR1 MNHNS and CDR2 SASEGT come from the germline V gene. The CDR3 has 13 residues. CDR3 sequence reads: CASRGHANSPFHF. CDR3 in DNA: TGTGCCAGCCGTGGACATGCGAATTCACCCTTCCACTTT.

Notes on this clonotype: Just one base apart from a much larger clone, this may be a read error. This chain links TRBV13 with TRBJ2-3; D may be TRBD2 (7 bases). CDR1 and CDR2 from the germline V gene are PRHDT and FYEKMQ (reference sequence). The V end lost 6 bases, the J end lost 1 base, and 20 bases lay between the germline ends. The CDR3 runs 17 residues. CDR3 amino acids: CASRWTRGGVGTDTQYF. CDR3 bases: TGTGCCAGCAGATGGACTAGGGGGGGGGTCGGCACAGATACGCAGTATTTT.

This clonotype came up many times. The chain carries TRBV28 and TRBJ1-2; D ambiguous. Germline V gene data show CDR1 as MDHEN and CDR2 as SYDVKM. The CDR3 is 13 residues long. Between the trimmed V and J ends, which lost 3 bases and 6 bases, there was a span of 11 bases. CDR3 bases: TGTGCCAGCAGTTTCGGGCTTTGGCATGGCTACACCTTC. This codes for CASSFGLWHGYTF.

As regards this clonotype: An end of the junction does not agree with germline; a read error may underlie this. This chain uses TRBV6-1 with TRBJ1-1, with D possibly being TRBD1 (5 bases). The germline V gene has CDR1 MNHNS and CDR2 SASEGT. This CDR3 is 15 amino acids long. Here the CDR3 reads CASSQRSRVNTETFF. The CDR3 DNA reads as TGTGCCAGCAGTCAGAGGAGCAGGGTTAACACTGAAACTTTCTTT.

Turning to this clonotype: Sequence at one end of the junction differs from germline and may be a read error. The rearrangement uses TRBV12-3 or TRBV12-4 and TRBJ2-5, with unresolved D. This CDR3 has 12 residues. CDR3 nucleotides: TGTGCCACCAGTGGGTTCAGAGAGACCCAGTATTTC. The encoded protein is CATSGFRETQYF.

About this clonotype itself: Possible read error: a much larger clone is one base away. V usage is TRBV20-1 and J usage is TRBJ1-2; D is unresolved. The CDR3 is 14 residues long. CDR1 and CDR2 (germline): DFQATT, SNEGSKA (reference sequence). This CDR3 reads CIAVSDTANYGYTF. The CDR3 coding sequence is TGCATTGCTGTTTCAGATACCGCTAACTATGGCTACACCTTC.